These T cell receptor beta chains were read from a single sample in a study of blood T cell repertoires in COVID-19. Assay used: immunoSEQ multiplex PCR; TCRdb lists only in-frame clones, some missing. The sample has fewer than 250,000 clones; approximately 86% are singletons. Sequences were obtained from peripheral blood. All receptors come from a man in his forties or fifties with acute or convalescent COVID-19. Both conserved end residues are part of each CDR3. D genes are given only for firm matches. Some rows mark clone size as missing; the rest say once, few, many or name a class of expanded clone.

V gene	clone size	J gene	D gene	CDR3 DNA	CDR3 protein
TRBV5-4	NA	TRBJ1-1	TRBD1	TGTGCCAGCAGTTCACAGGGGCCTGAAGCTTTCTTT	CASSSQGPEAFF
TRBV13	NA	TRBJ2-7	NA	TGTGCCAGCAGTACCGCCCGGGGGTACGAGCAGTACTTC	CASSTARGYEQYF
TRBV7-2	few	TRBJ2-7	TRBD2	TGTGCCAGCAGTCGTGGACTAGCCCTCTACGAGCAGTACTTC	CASSRGLALYEQYF
TRBV29-1	once	TRBJ2-5	TRBD1	TGCAGCGCCCTGCCCGACAGGGGAGAGACCCAGTACTTC	CSALPDRGETQYF
TRBV5-1	once	TRBJ1-2	NA	TGCGCCAGCAGCTTGGCCGGGGGGACTAACTATGGCTACACCTTC	CASSLAGGTNYGYTF
TRBV9	NA	TRBJ2-7	TRBD1	TGTGCCAGCAGCGAAGGTAGGGGGCGAGGCCACGAGCAGTACTTC	CASSEGRGRGHEQYF
TRBV29-1	NA	TRBJ1-5	TRBD1	TGCAGCGTGGCCGGGACAGGGGACGATCAGCCCCAGCATTTT	CSVAGTGDDQPQHF
TRBV6-1	NA	TRBJ2-3	NA	TGTGCCAGCAGTGGAGCAGCAGCGCAGCGCGAAGATACGCAGTATTTT	CASSGAAAQREDTQYF
TRBV19	NA	TRBJ1-2	NA	TGTGCCAGTAGTTCCTGGACCGGGAATGGCTACACCTTC	CASSSWTGNGYTF
TRBV29-1	NA	TRBJ1-6	NA	TGCAGCGTCCGACAGGACCTGAATTCACCCCTCCACTTT	CSVRQDLNSPLHF
TRBV7-8	NA	TRBJ1-4	NA	TGTGCCAGCAGCTTAGTTATCAGCGGGACTAATGAAAAACTGTTTTTT	CASSLVISGTNEKLFF
TRBV25-1	NA	TRBJ2-5	TRBD2	TGTGCCAGCGGACCACTAGCGGGACCCGAAGAGACCCAGTACTTC	CASGPLAGPEETQYF
TRBV6-2/TRBV6-3	NA	TRBJ2-3	NA	TGTGCCAGCAGTCTACTGGGTCAGGACTATAGCACAGATACGCAGTATTTT	CASSLLGQDYSTDTQYF
TRBV27	NA	TRBJ1-6	NA	TGTGCCAGCAGCTCCCTAGGGGAGGTATATAATTCACCCCTCCACTTT	CASSSLGEVYNSPLHF
TRBV9	NA	TRBJ1-2	TRBD1	TGTGCCAGCAGCGTAGGGACAGGGGGCGCCTATGGCTACACCTTC	CASSVGTGGAYGYTF
TRBV5-1	NA	TRBJ1-2	NA	TGCGCCAGCAGCCCCCCGGGGGGCTATGGCTACACCTTC	CASSPPGGYGYTF
TRBV10-3	few	TRBJ2-5	NA	TGTGCCATCAGTGAAAGGCCGGAGGAGACCCAGTACTTC	CAISERPEETQYF
TRBV6-5	few	TRBJ1-2	NA	TGTGCCAGGCGATTAGGGGAGGGCTATGGCTACACCTTC	CARRLGEGYGYTF
TRBV6-5	NA	TRBJ1-5	TRBD1	TGTGCCAGCAGCGGACAGGGCGGTCAGCCCCAGCATTTT	CASSGQGGQPQHF
TRBV5-8	NA	TRBJ1-2	NA	TGTGCCAGCAGCTTCGGACAGTATGGCTACACCTTC	CASSFGQYGYTF
TRBV12-3/TRBV12-4	NA	TRBJ1-1	NA	TGTGCCAGCAGCCCGACAGTGAACACTGAAGCTTTCTTT	CASSPTVNTEAFF
TRBV24-1	NA	TRBJ2-7	TRBD1	TGTGCCACCGCTAGGGGACAGGCCTACGAGCAGTACTTC	CATARGQAYEQYF
TRBV10-3	NA	TRBJ2-7	TRBD2	TGTGCCATCAGGTTTGCCGGGACTAGCGGGGGTGGCGAGCAGTACTTC	CAIRFAGTSGGGEQYF
TRBV9	NA	TRBJ2-3	NA	TGTGCCAGCAGCTTCCGGGGGTCTAGCACAGATACGCAGTATTTT	CASSFRGSSTDTQYF
TRBV5-4	NA	TRBJ2-2	NA	TGTGCCAGCACCCAGGCCCCGGGAACCAACACCGGGGAGCTGTTTTTT	CASTQAPGTNTGELFF
TRBV5-1	NA	TRBJ2-1	TRBD2	TGCGCCAGCAGCTTCCGGGAGGGAGGCAATGAGCAGTTCTTC	CASSFREGGNEQFF
TRBV28	NA	TRBJ1-2	TRBD1	TGTGCCAGCAGTTTAGAGGGGGCGATAGGTAACTATGGCTACACCTTC	CASSLEGAIGNYGYTF
TRBV7-9	NA	TRBJ1-2	NA	TGTGCCAGCAGCTTATCGGACTATGGCTACACCTTC	CASSLSDYGYTF
TRBV29-1	once	TRBJ2-7	TRBD1	TGCAGCGTCCGGGACAGCACCTACGAGCAGTACTTC	CSVRDSTYEQYF
TRBV6-5	once	TRBJ2-5	TRBD1	TGTGCCAGCAGTTCCCCCGGGACAGGTTCTCAACCCCAGTACTTC	CASSSPGTGSQPQYF
TRBV7-7	NA	TRBJ2-7	NA	TGTGCTAGCAGCTTAGATCGGGGTTCCTACGAGCAGTACTTC	CASSLDRGSYEQYF
TRBV13	medium-sized	TRBJ1-4	TRBD1	TGTGCCAGCAGCCCGGGGACAGCCTATAATGAAAAACTGTTTTTT	CASSPGTAYNEKLFF
TRBV19	NA	TRBJ1-5	NA	TGTGCCAGTAGTCAAAGCTATAGCAATCAGCCCCAGCATTTT	CASSQSYSNQPQHF
TRBV30	NA	TRBJ2-3	TRBD1	TGTGCCTGGAGCCGACAGGGCATCTTCACAGATACGCAGTATTTT	CAWSRQGIFTDTQYF
TRBV24-1	NA	TRBJ2-3	TRBD2	TGTGCCACCAGTCCGAGCGGGGGACACGGAGATACGCAGTATTTT	CATSPSGGHGDTQYF
TRBV9	NA	TRBJ2-7	NA	TGTGCCAGCAGCGTAGATGCTAGCTCCGCCTACGAGCAGTACTTC	CASSVDASSAYEQYF
TRBV5-6	NA	TRBJ2-7	NA	TGTGCCAGCAGCTTGATCCCCAGGGGGAGGACCTACGAGCAGTACTTC	CASSLIPRGRTYEQYF
TRBV2	NA	TRBJ1-1	TRBD1	TGTGCCAGCAGTGACTTTCTGGAGGGGGCGAGCACTGAAGCTTTCTTT	CASSDFLEGASTEAFF
TRBV14	once	TRBJ1-1	NA	TGTGCCAGCAGCCAAATCAGAGGGAGGGGTGCTGAAGCTTTCTTT	CASSQIRGRGAEAFF
TRBV5-6	NA	TRBJ2-3	TRBD1	TGTGCCAGCAGCTTTTGGGACAGGGACACAGATACGCAGTATTTT	CASSFWDRDTDTQYF
TRBV5-6	NA	TRBJ2-5	TRBD2	TGTGCCAGCAGCGATCAGACTAGCGGGGGCACCTCTCAAGAGACCCAGTACTTC	CASSDQTSGGTSQETQYF
TRBV6-5	NA	TRBJ1-1	NA	TGTGCCAGCAGTCGACAGTCAGACACTGAAGCTTTCTTT	CASSRQSDTEAFF
TRBV19	NA	TRBJ2-1	TRBD2	TGTGCCAGTAGTACCCGGACTAGCGACATAAATGAGCAGTTCTTC	CASSTRTSDINEQFF
TRBV2	once	TRBJ1-6	TRBD1	TGTGCCAGCAGTGGCTCAGGGGGCACCTATAATTCACCCCTCCACTTT	CASSGSGGTYNSPLHF
TRBV11-1	few	TRBJ2-2	NA	TGTGCCAGCAGCTTAAGAAGGGGTCGGTTCGACGGGGAGCTGTTTTTT	CASSLRRGRFDGELFF
TRBV30	NA	TRBJ2-1	NA	TGTGCCTGGAGTTTCCTTCAGTACGAGCAGTTCTTC	CAWSFLQYEQFF
TRBV14	NA	TRBJ2-4	NA	TGTGCCAGCAGCCAAGCTTGGGGCGAAGCCAAAAACATTCAGTACTTC	CASSQAWGEAKNIQYF
TRBV4-1	NA	TRBJ1-2	NA	TGCGCCAGCAGCCAAGACGGGGGAAACTATGGCTACACCTTC	CASSQDGGNYGYTF
TRBV5-1	once	TRBJ1-4	TRBD1	TGCGCCAGCAGCCAAGGGACAGGGGCGTATGAAAAACTGTTTTTT	CASSQGTGAYEKLFF
TRBV11-2	NA	TRBJ2-2	TRBD1	TGTGCCAGCAGCTTAGAGGTCGGGACAGGTCGCTCCGGGGAGCTGTTTTTT	CASSLEVGTGRSGELFF
TRBV18	NA	TRBJ2-2	NA	TGTGCCAGCTCACCACAGGGGGACACCGGGGAGCTGTTTTTT	CASSPQGDTGELFF
TRBV9	NA	TRBJ2-3	NA	TGTGCCAGCGGGCTGGGGTGGGGGACTACAGATACGCAGTATTTT	CASGLGWGTTDTQYF
TRBV6-2/TRBV6-3	once	TRBJ1-2	TRBD1	TGTGCCAGCAGTTCCTCGCGGGACAGGGAGGAAGGCTACACCTTC	CASSSSRDREEGYTF
TRBV27	NA	TRBJ2-7	TRBD2	TGTGCCAGCAATTCGGGACTAGTTGCTTTTGAGTCCGAGCAGTACTTC	CASNSGLVAFESEQYF
TRBV7-2	NA	TRBJ1-5	TRBD1	TGTGCCAGCAGTCCCGGGACAGGGGGCTTATGGGATCAGCCCCAGCATTTT	CASSPGTGGLWDQPQHF